Each of the 24 T cell receptor beta chains below was sequenced from the same sample in a study of blood T cell repertoires in COVID-19 (dated by TCRdb to 2020 to 2021). The library was built by means of the immunoSEQ multiplex PCR assay. What TCRdb holds here is the immuneACCESS table cut down to in-frame rearrangements. Part of the clones is not present; checked against another copy, under half of the missing clones reflect an unresolved V gene, and the others are unexplained. For this sample the table gives about 230,000 clones, of which less than 90% were detected only once. Just over 2.5% of the sample comes from the top ten. Sequenced material: peripheral blood. Every receptor here comes from a woman in her 70s with active or convalescent COVID-19.

On this clone: At one boundary the junction diverges from the germline segment, which might be a read error. V and J are TRBV4-1 and TRBJ2-1; 10 nucleotides match TRBD2. CDR1 is MGHRA and CDR2 is YSYEKL in the germline V gene. The CDR3 is 14 residues long. CDR3 region: CASSQDRLAGEPFF. For the CDR3, the DNA is TGCGCCAGCAGCCAAGATCGCCTAGCGGGAGAGCCGTTCTTC.

The chain links TRBV28 to TRBJ1-1, with D tentatively TRBD1 (6 bases). The V gene lost 6 bases and the J gene lost 1 base, with 12 bases spanning the gap. This CDR3 spans 14 amino acids. Germline-derived CDR1 and CDR2 are MDHEN and SYDVKM. In DNA, the CDR3 is TGTGCCAGCAGCCACAGGGACCGGAACACTGAAGCTTTCTTT. Residues: CASSHRDRNTEAFF.

This chain links TRBV7-6 with TRBJ2-1, with TRBD2 identical over 10 bases. This CDR3 is built from 17 residues. After removal of 5 bases from V and 7 bases from J, the junction contained 14 bases not matched to a gene. The V gene's germline CDR1 is SGHVS and CDR2 FNYEAQ. The CDR3 sequence is CASSASIAGGGTNEQFF. CDR3 bases: TGTGCCAGCAGCGCCTCAATAGCGGGAGGCGGTACGAATGAGCAGTTCTTC.

This chain joins TRBV23-1 and TRBJ2-7; D may be TRBD1 (6 bases). TRBV23-1 is assigned to the ORF class and has an uncertain function. The V end was cut by 3 bases, the J end by 5 bases, with 23 bases between. This CDR3 has 17 amino acids. The CDR3 DNA reads as TGCGCCAGCAGTCATCCCGTCGGACTGGGGGCGGTCCACGAGCAGTACTTC. Translating gives CASSHPVGLGAVHEQYF.

This clone occurred once. V usage is TRBV5-6 and J usage is TRBJ2-1; TRBD2 agrees at 10 bases. This CDR3 has 14 residues. The J segment lost 5 bases and the V segment lost 3 bases, leaving 2 bases of the junction unmatched. Germline V lookup: CDR1 SGHDT, CDR2 YYEEEE. The CDR3 spells CASSWGLAHNEQFF. CDR3 bases: TGTGCCAGCAGCTGGGGACTAGCGCACAATGAGCAGTTCTTC.

The chain links TRBV19 to TRBJ2-7; the match to TRBD2 covers 10 bases. Germline CDR1 and CDR2: LNHDA and SQIVND (reference sequence). After removal of 2 bases from V and 2 bases from J, the junction contained 3 bases not matched to a gene. This CDR3 comprises 15 residues. As DNA, the CDR3 is TGTGCCAGTAGTATAAGCGGGAGGGGTACCTACGAGCAGTACTTC. Its protein is CASSISGRGTYEQYF.

The chain joins TRBV6-6 to TRBJ2-3; TRBD2 matches at 7 bases. Germline CDR1 and CDR2: MNHNY and SVGAGI (reference sequence). This CDR3 contains 14 residues. V gave up 8 bases and J gave up 5 bases; unmatched junction bases: 10. DNA for the CDR3: TGTGCCAGCTCCTCAGCGGGATGGGGAGATACGCAGTATTTT. It specifies CASSSAGWGDTQYF.

The chain links TRBV30 to TRBJ1-1; 7 bases are shared with TRBD1. Per germline, CDR1 GTSNPN and CDR2 SVGIG (reference sequence). The junction had 7 bases not matched to a gene; V was cut back by 4 bases and J by 5 bases. This CDR3 comprises 13 residues. CDR3 DNA sequence: TGTGCCTGGAACACAGGGGTGGGGACTGAAGCTTTCTTT. Translating gives CAWNTGVGTEAFF.

The gene calls are TRBV5-1 and TRBJ2-1, with D perhaps TRBD1 (6 bases). Per germline, CDR1 SGHRS and CDR2 YFSETQ. The CDR3 is made up of 15 amino acids. V was cut by 4 bases and J by 4 bases, with 15 bases left in between. The CDR3 loop reads CASSTDRWLYNEQFF. Written as DNA, the CDR3 is TGCGCCAGCAGCACAGACAGGTGGCTTTACAATGAGCAGTTCTTC.

DNA for the CDR3: TGTGCCAGCAGTTTTCAGGGATCAGGGGGCTACACCTTC. Protein sequence: CASSFQGSGGYTF. The chain combines TRBV28 with TRBJ1-2; D might be TRBD1 (5 bases). V was pared by 3 bases and J by 8 bases, with 13 bases between. The CDR3 is 13 residues long. From germline, CDR1 is MDHEN and CDR2 SYDVKM.

The genes are TRBV27 and TRBJ1-6; D call uncertain. This CDR3 is built from 19 residues. Germline values: CDR1 MNHEY, CDR2 SMNVEV (reference sequence). V lost 6 bases and J 4 bases, leaving 25 bases between the germline ends. DNA of the CDR3: TGTGCCAGCAGCCCAAGGAGGGAAACGAACGACCTTTATAATTCACCCCTCCACTTT. It codes for CASSPRRETNDLYNSPLHF.

J is TRBJ1-2 and V is TRBV3-1 (or the pseudogene TRBV3-2); TRBD1 agrees at 7 bases. The length of the CDR3 is 15 residues. V shed 3 bases and J 2 bases; nucleotides not matched to a gene: 6. Germline V gene data show CDR1 as LGHDT and CDR2 as YNNKEL (reference sequence). CDR3 sequence: CASSHRDRENYGYTF. DNA for the CDR3: TGTGCCAGCAGCCACCGGGACAGAGAAAACTATGGCTACACCTTC.

The J gene is TRBJ2-3, the V gene TRBV19, with 13 bases matching TRBD2. The V segment lost 3 bases and the J segment 2 bases; nucleotides outside the gene matches: 2. The CDR3 sequence is 16 residues long. Germline lookup yields CDR1 LNHDA and CDR2 SQIVND (reference sequence). The CDR3 region is CASSMGLAGFTDTQYF. The CDR3 region has the DNA TGTGCCAGTAGTATGGGACTAGCGGGGTTCACAGATACGCAGTATTTT.

The V gene is TRBV13, the J gene TRBJ1-1; 8 nucleotides align to TRBD1. V lost 2 bases to trimming and J lost 4 bases; unmatched junction nucleotides: 9. CDR1 PRHDT and CDR2 FYEKMQ come from the germline V gene (reference sequence). The CDR3 contains 16 residues. The CDR3 loop reads CASSLWAGGAFTEAFF. CDR3 DNA: TGTGCCAGCAGCTTATGGGCAGGGGGCGCATTCACTGAAGCTTTCTTT.

The gene calls are TRBV2 and TRBJ2-6, with a possible D match to TRBD1 (5 bases). V was shortened by 2 bases and J by 2 bases, with 10 bases between the two germline ends. The CDR3 length is 16 residues. Germline V gene data show CDR1 as SNHLY and CDR2 as FYNNEI. CDR3 protein: CASSEFRVAGANVLTF. DNA of the CDR3: TGTGCCAGCAGTGAATTCAGGGTAGCTGGGGCCAACGTCCTGACTTTC.

This clone was seen just once. Other DNA sequences in the same sample also yield this CDR3. This chain joins TRBV10-3 and TRBJ1-5; D is unresolved. This CDR3 spans 12 amino acids. Germline lookup yields CDR1 ENHRY and CDR2 SYGVKD. The ends were cut back, 5 bases at V and 4 bases at J, with 6 bases in the middle. This chain's CDR3 is CAISPSNQPQHF. In nucleotides, the CDR3 is TGTGCCATCAGTCCATCAAATCAGCCCCAGCATTTT.

In its sample, this clone was seen a few times. This chain uses TRBV15 with TRBJ1-2; 9 nucleotides line up with TRBD1. The CDR3 extends over 15 amino acids. V lost 0 bases, J lost 6 bases, and 5 bases stayed unmatched. Germline V gene data show CDR1 as LNHNV and CDR2 as YYDKDF (reference sequence). The CDR3 DNA reads TGTGCCACCAGCAGAGATAGGACAGGGGCGGATGGCTACACCTTC. Translation gives CATSRDRTGADGYTF.

The chain employs TRBV5-1 and TRBJ1-4; 8 bases are a match to TRBD1. Germline V gene sequence: CDR1 SGHRS, CDR2 YFSETQ. Unmatched junction bases numbered 2, after V lost 4 bases and J lost 3 bases. This CDR3 spans 14 amino acids. The CDR3, as DNA: TGCGCCAGCAGCCAGACAGGGGCTAATGAAAAACTGTTTTTT. Protein sequence: CASSQTGANEKLFF.

The chain links TRBV6-4 to TRBJ1-4, with D unclear. The germline V and J ends were trimmed by 4 bases and 7 bases, with 16 bases remaining between them. Per the germline V gene, CDR1 is MRHNA and CDR2 is SNTAGT. CDR3 length: 15 residues. The DNA for the CDR3 is TGTGCCAGCAGTGTATCGGGAACTGGGCTTGAAAAACTGTTTTTT. Residues: CASSVSGTGLEKLFF.

This clone came up once. J is TRBJ1-2 and V is TRBV10-1; 7 positions match TRBD1. The CDR3 is 15 residues long. Germline V gene sequence: CDR1 WNHNN, CDR2 SYGVQD (reference sequence). After removal of 7 bases from V and 6 bases from J, the junction contained 14 bases not matched to a gene. CDR3 sequence (DNA): TGCGCCAGCAACGCCACGGGACAGCAAACCAATGGCTACACCTTC. Its translation is CASNATGQQTNGYTF.

This sequence joins TRBV7-9 and TRBJ2-7; 11 bases are a match to TRBD2. Germline V gene lookup returns CDR1 SEHNR and CDR2 FQNEAQ (reference sequence). With 5 bases clipped from V and 3 bases from J, the junction kept 9 bases outside the gene matches. The CDR3 has 16 amino acids. CDR3 residues: CASSPSLTSGNYEQYF. CDR3 bases: TGTGCCAGCAGCCCCTCCTTGACTAGCGGGAACTACGAGCAGTACTTC.

This chain joins TRBV7-9 and TRBJ1-1, with TRBD1 matching 7 bases. After removal of 6 bases from V and 1 base from J, the junction contained 5 bases not matched to a gene. CDR3 length: 14 amino acids. Germline assignment: CDR1 SEHNR and CDR2 FQNEAQ (reference sequence). The CDR3: CASRRGDRNTEAFF. CDR3 sequence (DNA): TGTGCCAGCAGGCGAGGGGACAGGAACACTGAAGCTTTCTTT.

This clone was counted once. The chain employs TRBV5-4 and TRBJ2-7; TRBD1 agrees at 12 bases. Per germline, CDR1 SGHNT and CDR2 YYREEE (reference sequence). Trimming removed 6 bases from V and 7 bases from J; junction bases left unmatched: 11. This CDR3 region has 15 residues. The DNA of the CDR3 is TGTGCCAGCACAAGAGGGGGACAGGGGGCGGGAGAGCAGTACTTC. Translation gives CASTRGGQGAGEQYF.

The V gene is TRBV28, the J gene TRBJ1-1; D uncertain. Germline-derived CDR1 and CDR2 are MDHEN and SYDVKM. The CDR3 consists of 16 residues. V was cut by 3 bases and J by 1 base, with 15 bases left in between. In DNA form, the CDR3 reads TGTGCCAGCAGTTTTCCTTTACACGCGGCGAACACTGAAGCTTTCTTT. As protein: CASSFPLHAANTEAFF.